This T cell receptor beta chain stems from a study of blood T cell repertoires in COVID-19 (dated by TCRdb to the early 2020s). At the level of the whole study: The collaborator samples originated in the United States, Italy and Spain and spanned the acute and convalescent phases of COVID-19. Deeply sampled blood TCRbeta repertoires from subjects exposed to, actively infected with, or recovered from COVID-19 were included in the dataset. Where HLA class I and class II types were available, the types were taken from metadata supplied by the sample provider, not from assay-based typing. The repertoires were released in a freely available public database meant as a resource for research on the immune response to SARS-CoV-2. The samples were drawn from two sources: the first 160 participants of the ongoing ImmuneRACE study, and approximately 1,300 subjects contributed by 6 global collaborators. Nearly every sample came with metadata listing a de-identified subject ID, COVID-19 status, age in years and sex. The prospective study material was composed of cDNA or gDNA derived from T cells, B-cell-depleted T cells, or PBMCs.

TCRbeta CDR3 regions were amplified from genomic DNA by means of the immunoSEQ Assay, a bias-controlled multiplex PCR. The published analysis was carried out like this. Within the assay, amplification of reference gene primers was used to estimate how many nucleated cells each sample contained. To quantify the absolute abundance of each unique TCRbeta CDR3 rearrangement, sequence reads were collapsed and filtered. Productive Simpson clonality was computed per sample as the square root of Simpson's diversity index over productive rearrangements. The table comes from immuneACCESS by way of TCRdb, which keeps in-frame sequences with V and J called. Part of the clones is missing from these tables; in studies checked, under half for an unresolved V gene and the rest for unknown reasons. For V, J and clone size, that table is used; D and trimming come from the DNA. This sample lists fewer than 70,000 clones; roughly 86% were detected once. The ten largest clones represent approximately 17% of the sample.

In Seattle, one collaborating source enrolled patients while the infection was active and tracked those patients longitudinally over the course of disease. Each collaborating institution followed its own protocols to collect whole blood in K2EDTA tubes. For TCRbeta analysis, collaborator samples were shipped as frozen whole blood, as isolated PBMCs, or as DNA extracted from either sample type. On this clone itself: Its binding antigen is unknown. The sample holds no much larger clone one base away, and base qualities are not on file.

Broad study findings and their caveats: The amount of clinical and demographic metadata varied by source and participant and was provided uncurated.

CDR1 SNHLY and CDR2 FYNNEI were looked up in the germline V gene. Reading from cysteine to phenylalanine, the CDR3 counts 15 amino acids. CDR3 DNA is the only sequence kept; it has 45 bases, read in frame from the first base. Clipping removes 5 bases from V and 1 base from J, with 2 as the unmatched junction base count. Rearrangement joined TRBV2 to TRBJ1-5, and TRBD1 matches 10 of the central bases. The TCR comes from a man aged 40-55 years with COVID-19, enrolled during active disease. The source material was peripheral blood. The CDR3 amino acid sequence is: CASSRQGASNQPQHF. The nucleotides are TGTGCCAGCAGTAGACAGGGGGCCAGCAATCAGCCCCAGCATTTT.